This T cell receptor (beta chain) is from a study of Graves' ophthalmopathy and Graves' hyperthyroidism. As for the study in general: Sampling took place at initial diagnosis, with peripheral blood obtained before any treatment.

The authors amplified TCR beta CDR3 regions, and they did so from RNA transcripts for repertoire sequencing. The library came from an HTBI-primed first-round RT-PCR and a second-round multiplex PCR. TCRdb independently ran MiXCR on the multiplex PCR reads; one entry per CDR3 protein. The sample yields 400,000 or so distinct CDR3 sequences, 15% seen once. The CDR3 runs 14 residues. V was pared by 5 bases and J by 2 bases, with 12 bases between. As diagnostic evidence, clinical symptoms, serum thyroxine, TRAb, thyroid ultrasound and orbital computed tomography were relied upon. What was sequenced was peripheral blood. The J gene is TRBJ2-5, the V gene TRBV12-3 or TRBV12-4; no definite D call. This receptor was obtained from a woman aged 18-30 years with stable Graves' hyperthyroidism. The CDR3 region is CASSLRAQQETQYF. CDR3 sequence (DNA): TGTGCCAGCAGTCTTAGGGCCCAACAAGAGACCCAGTACTTC.